This T cell receptor (beta chain) was sequenced for a study of shared clonotypes between healthy human individuals. Study conclusions and caveats: Clonotypes shared by all four sorted-subset donors had higher generation probabilities than non-shared clonotypes.

Positive CCR7 selection of CD45RO-negative cells yielded the naive CD8 cells, and terminally differentiated effector memory CD45RA+ cells were excluded. Data came from immunoSEQ multiplex PCR; TCRdb stores just in-frame clones and leaves some out. This sample has more than 2 million clones; just under 95% occur once, and the top ten carry 0.9% to 1.3%. Trimming took 6 bases from V and 5 from J; bases not matched to a gene: 11. Germline V gene sequence: CDR1 SEHNR, CDR2 FQNEAQ (reference sequence). The CDR3 spans 15 residues. To note about this clone: As yet, its antigen is unknown.

The chain recombines TRBV7-9 with TRBJ2-5; 8 nucleotides match TRBD2. Source material: naive CD8+ T cells sorted from blood. The sequence derives from a man aged 18 to 30 in good health. CDR3 bases: TGTGCCAGCAGTTCACCCGGGGGGGGCGGCGAGACCCAGTACTTC. It specifies CASSSPGGGGETQYF.